The 6 T cell receptor beta chains reported below all come from one sample, sequenced in a study of human T cells and chemical hapten exposure. TCRdb fed the RACE reads into MiXCR, producing one record per CDR3 protein. The repertoire holds 45,000 or so distinct CDR3 sequences, with about 4.1% as singletons. The time point here: healthy volunteer bleed at 2 weeks. Someone pulled total RNA out of unfractionated whole blood. Sequencing input: whole blood. These receptors all come from a human donor in good health. Some clones in this sample may be carry-over from other donors' samples.

At least ten counts were recorded for this clonotype. The chain combines TRBV12-3 or TRBV12-4 with TRBJ1-2; a possible D gene is TRBD1 (6 bases). The CDR3 length is 13 residues. Between the trimmed V and J ends, which lost 6 bases and 8 bases, there was a span of 16 bases. The CDR3 loop is CASSPGLQGGYTF. The CDR3 nucleotides read TGTGCCAGCAGCCCCGGGCTCCAGGGGGGCTACACCTTC.

This clonotype was found a few times. The rearrangement links TRBV11-2 to TRBJ1-1; no reliable D call. The ends were cut back, 2 bases at V and 0 bases at J, with 7 bases in the middle. Germline CDR1 reads SGHAT; CDR2 reads FQNNGV. This CDR3 spans 14 amino acids. CDR3 DNA: TGTGCCAGCAGCTTAAACTTAATGAACACTGAAGCTTTCTTT. This encodes CASSLNLMNTEAFF.

This clonotype was counted ten times or more. J is TRBJ1-5 and V is TRBV5-5, with TRBD1 identical over 7 bases. This CDR3 is 16 amino acids long. V lost 0 bases to trimming and J lost 4 bases; unmatched junction nucleotides: 7. CDR1 is SGHKS and CDR2 is YYEKEE in the germline V gene (reference sequence). CDR3 nucleotide sequence: TGTGCCAGCAGCTTGGGCCCCGGGACAGTTAATCAGCCCCAGCATTTT. This codes for CASSLGPGTVNQPQHF.

This clonotype was found many times. V and J are TRBV2 and TRBJ2-3; D is unclear. Germline lookup yields CDR1 SNHLY and CDR2 FYNNEI. Trimming stripped 0 bases from V and 7 bases from J, with 2 bases between. The CDR3 contains 11 residues. CDR3 sequence (DNA): TGTGCCAGCAGTGAAGCTAATACGCAGTATTTT. It translates to CASSEANTQYF.

This clonotype was recorded at least ten times. V and J are TRBV6-1 and TRBJ1-4, with a possible D match to TRBD1 (6 bases). Trimming took off 6 bases at V and 8 bases at J, with 16 bases between the two ends. The germline CDR1 and CDR2 sequences are MNHNS and SASEGT. This CDR3 has 14 amino acids. The CDR3 sequence: CASSPGATSEKLFF. In DNA form, the CDR3 reads TGTGCCAGCAGCCCAGGGGCAACGAGCGAAAAACTGTTTTTT.

The rearrangement uses TRBV28 and TRBJ2-7; D may be TRBD2 (5 bases). The length of the CDR3 is 15 residues. Germline V lookup: CDR1 MDHEN, CDR2 SYDVKM. The V end lost 2 bases, the J end lost 0 bases, and 11 bases lay between the germline ends. The CDR3 DNA reads as TGTGCCAGCAGTTTAGGGGAGTCCTACTCCTACGAGCAGTACTTC. Its translation is CASSLGESYSYEQYF.